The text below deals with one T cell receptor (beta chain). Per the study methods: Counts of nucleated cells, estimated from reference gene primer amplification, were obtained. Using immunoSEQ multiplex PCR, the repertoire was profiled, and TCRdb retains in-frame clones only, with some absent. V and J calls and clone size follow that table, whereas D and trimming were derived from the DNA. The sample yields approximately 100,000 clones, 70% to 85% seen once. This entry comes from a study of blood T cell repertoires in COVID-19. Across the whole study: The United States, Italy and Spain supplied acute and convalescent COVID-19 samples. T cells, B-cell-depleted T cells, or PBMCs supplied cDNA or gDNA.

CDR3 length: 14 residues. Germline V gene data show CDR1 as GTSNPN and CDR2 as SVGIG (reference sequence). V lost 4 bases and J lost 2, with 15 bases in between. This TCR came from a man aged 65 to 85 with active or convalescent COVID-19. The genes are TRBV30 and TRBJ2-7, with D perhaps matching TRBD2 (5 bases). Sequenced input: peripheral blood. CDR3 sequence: CAWTTSLAPYEQYF. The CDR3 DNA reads TGTGCCTGGACCACATCCCTAGCTCCCTACGAGCAGTACTTC.